Given below is one T cell receptor (beta chain) in context. TCRdb keeps only in-frame clones here, not all; method: immunoSEQ multiplex PCR. The top ten hold 2% to 2.5% of the sample, which has about 170,000 clones, around 89% seen once. This entry belongs to a study of blood T cell repertoires in COVID-19. The V end lost 5 bases, the J end lost 11 bases, and 12 bases lay between the germline ends. The CDR3 has 11 amino acids. J is TRBJ1-1 and V is TRBV12-3 or TRBV12-4; D perhaps matches TRBD1 (6 bases). The sequence derives from a man aged 45-65 years who had recovered from COVID-19. The sequenced sample consisted of peripheral blood. The CDR3 spells CASSPGHWAFF. The CDR3 nucleotides read TGTGCCAGCAGTCCGGGACATTGGGCTTTCTTT.